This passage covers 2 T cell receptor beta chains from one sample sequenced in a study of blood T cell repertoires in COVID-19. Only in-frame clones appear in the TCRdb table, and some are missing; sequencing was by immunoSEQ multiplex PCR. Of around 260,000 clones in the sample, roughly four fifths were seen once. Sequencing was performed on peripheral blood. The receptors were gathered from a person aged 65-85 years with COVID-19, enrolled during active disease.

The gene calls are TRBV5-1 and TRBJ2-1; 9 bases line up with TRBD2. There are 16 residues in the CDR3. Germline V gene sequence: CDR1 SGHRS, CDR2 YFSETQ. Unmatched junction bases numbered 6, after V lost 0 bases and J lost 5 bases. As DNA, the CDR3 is TGCGCCAGCAGCTTGGAAGTTAGCGGGGGTAACAATGAGCAGTTCTTC. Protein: CASSLEVSGGNNEQFF.

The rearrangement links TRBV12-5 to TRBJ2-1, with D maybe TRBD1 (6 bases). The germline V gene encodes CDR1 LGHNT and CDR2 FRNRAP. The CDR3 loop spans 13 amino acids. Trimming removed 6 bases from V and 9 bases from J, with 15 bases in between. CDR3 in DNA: TGTGCTAGTGGCCCCGGTGGGGGCGGTGAGCAGTTCTTC. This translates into CASGPGGGGEQFF.